The rows below give T cell receptor beta chains drawn from one sample of a study of blood T cells in healthy people across ages. Via MiXCR, TCRdb re-called the 5' RACE reads, giving one row per CDR3 protein. The table has over 500,000 distinct CDR3 sequences, about a quarter seen once. A further study also used this sample, focusing on T cells of mothers and their children.

Sequencing was carried out using blood. These receptor sequences come from a boy between 2 and 15 years old in good health. Each CDR3 is given with its conserved first and last residue. The D gene is left open where the match is weak. Clone size is shown for a subset of rows, as once, few, many or a class of expanded clone.

j_call	clone_size	v_call	d_call	cdr3_aa	cdr3_nt
TRBJ2-5	few	TRBV11-2	TRBD2	CASTTGLAPLQESQYF	TGTGCCAGCACCACGGGACTAGCTCCCCTCCAAGAGTCCCAGTACTTC
TRBJ2-1	.	TRBV13	.	CASSSSWTQTYNEQFF	TGTGCCAGCAGCTCCTCGTGGACGCAAACCTACAATGAGCAGTTCTTC
TRBJ2-5	.	TRBV20-1	TRBD2	CSSGLAGRDQETQYF	TGCAGTTCGGGACTAGCGGGGAGAGATCAAGAGACCCAGTACTTC
TRBJ2-5	.	TRBV2	TRBD1	CASTRTGKETQYF	TGTGCCAGCACCCGGACAGGGAAAGAGACCCAGTACTTC
TRBJ2-1	few	TRBV10-2	.	CASSTGNSYNEQFF	TGCGCCAGCAGCACAGGGAACTCCTACAATGAGCAGTTCTTC
TRBJ1-2	many	TRBV29-1	.	CSVDSGGYYGYTF	TGCAGCGTTGATAGCGGGGGCTACTATGGCTACACCTTC
TRBJ1-2	.	TRBV6-4	.	CASSDGLPGHGYTF	TGTGCCAGCAGTGACGGGCTGCCCGGGCATGGCTACACCTTC
TRBJ2-7	.	TRBV6-2/TRBV6-3	.	CASSYLGELRSEQYF	TGTGCCAGCAGTTACTTGGGGGAGTTACGATCCGAGCAGTACTTC
TRBJ2-7	once	TRBV6-6	.	CASSSDSHHEQYF	TGTGCCAGCAGCTCGGACAGCCACCACGAGCAGTACTTC
TRBJ1-5	.	TRBV6-1	TRBD1	CASSPGTGSNQPQHF	TGTGCCAGCAGCCCCGGGACAGGGTCCAATCAGCCCCAGCATTTT
TRBJ2-3	.	TRBV5-1	TRBD2	CASRPGGARDTQYF	TGCGCCAGCCGACCCGGGGGGGCGCGAGATACGCAGTATTTT
TRBJ2-5	few	TRBV29-1	.	CSAITGQETQYF	TGCAGCGCCATTACAGGCCAAGAGACCCAGTACTTC
TRBJ1-5	.	TRBV12-5	.	CASGGSSNQPQHF	TGTGCTAGTGGCGGGAGTAGCAATCAGCCCCAGCATTTT
TRBJ2-2	.	TRBV9	.	CASKGQDRNTGELFF	TGTGCCTCAAAGGGGCAGGACCGGAACACCGGGGAGCTGTTTTTT
TRBJ2-5	.	TRBV11-3	.	CASSLSSASETQYF	TGTGCCAGCAGCCTTTCGAGTGCCAGCGAGACCCAGTACTTC
TRBJ2-2	few	TRBV4-3	.	CASSQVMATGELFF	TGCGCCAGCAGCCAAGTCATGGCCACCGGGGAGCTGTTTTTT
TRBJ2-7	few	TRBV30	.	CAWSSQGPYEQYF	TGTGCCTGGAGTTCGCAGGGCCCCTACGAGCAGTACTTC
TRBJ1-4	.	TRBV5-1	.	CASGDSSREKLFF	TGCGCCAGCGGTGACAGTAGTCGTGAAAAACTGTTTTTT
TRBJ2-5	many	TRBV3-1	.	CASSQGGRLQETQYF	TGTGCCAGCAGCCAAGGTGGAAGGCTCCAAGAGACCCAGTACTTC
TRBJ2-1	once	TRBV5-1	TRBD1	CASSGKIGDRQNSEQFF	TGCGCCAGCAGCGGCAAGATCGGGGACAGGCAGAACTCGGAGCAGTTCTTC
TRBJ1-5	.	TRBV7-9	.	CASSLGPIDNQPQHF	TGTGCCAGCAGCTTAGGCCCGATCGACAATCAGCCCCAGCATTTT
TRBJ2-3	.	TRBV5-1	.	CASSLKFRDPSTDTQYF	TGCGCCAGCAGCTTGAAGTTCCGGGACCCTAGCACAGATACGCAGTATTTT
TRBJ2-3	few	TRBV11-2	.	CASSLGSGVVTDTQYF	TGTGCCAGCAGCTTAGGGTCAGGGGTTGTCACAGATACGCAGTATTTT
TRBJ2-2	.	TRBV6-1	.	CANSPWSRLDTGELFF	TGTGCCAACAGCCCCTGGTCTAGACTGGACACCGGGGAGCTGTTTTTT
TRBJ2-3	few	TRBV12-3/TRBV12-4	TRBD2	CASIGTSGTDTQYF	TGTGCCAGCATCGGTACTAGCGGCACAGATACGCAGTATTTT
TRBJ1-2	.	TRBV15	TRBD1	CATSGTGAEDYGYTF	TGTGCCACCAGCGGGACAGGGGCAGAGGACTATGGCTACACCTTC
TRBJ1-2	.	TRBV9	TRBD1	CASSAGQGNYGYTF	TGTGCCAGCAGCGCCGGACAGGGCAACTATGGCTACACCTTC
TRBJ1-6	.	TRBV27	.	CASSRGSGASYNSPLHF	TGTGCCAGCAGCCGGGGTTCAGGGGCCTCCTATAATTCACCCCTCCACTTT
TRBJ1-5	.	TRBV3-1	.	CASSPGSNQPQHF	TGTGCCAGCAGCCCGGGTAGCAATCAGCCCCAGCATTTT
TRBJ1-6	few	TRBV6-5	.	CASSFPGQNSPLHF	TGTGCCAGCAGTTTCCCGGGACAAAATTCACCCCTCCACTTT
TRBJ2-7	few	TRBV12-3/TRBV12-4	TRBD1	CASSPGTGDEQYF	TGTGCCAGCAGTCCAGGGACAGGGGACGAGCAGTACTTC
TRBJ2-3	.	TRBV4-2	TRBD2	CASSLTSGVADTQYF	TGTGCCAGCAGCCTTACTAGCGGGGTGGCAGATACGCAGTATTTT
TRBJ1-1	few	TRBV27	.	CASSLFPRAEAFF	TGTGCCAGCAGTTTATTCCCCCGGGCTGAAGCTTTCTTT
TRBJ2-5	few	TRBV2	.	CASSDCELETQYF	TGTGCCAGCAGTGACTGTGAACTAGAGACCCAGTACTTC
TRBJ2-6	many	TRBV24-1	.	CATSDLTGANVLTF	TGTGCCACCAGTGATTTGACTGGGGCCAACGTCCTGACTTTC
TRBJ2-7	few	TRBV5-1	.	CASKGGDYEQYF	TGCGCCAGCAAAGGGGGAGACTACGAGCAGTACTTC
TRBJ1-1	.	TRBV6-5	.	CASPKYYTEAFF	TGTGCCAGCCCAAAGTACTACACTGAAGCTTTCTTT
TRBJ1-1	few	TRBV12-5	TRBD1	CASGLAGGTEAFF	TGTGCTAGTGGTTTGGCAGGGGGAACTGAAGCTTTCTTT
TRBJ2-2	.	TRBV11-2	TRBD2	CASSSLAGVTGELFF	TGTGCCAGCAGCTCTTTAGCGGGAGTTACCGGGGAGCTGTTTTTT
TRBJ1-1	few	TRBV29-1	.	CSVDGTSHEAFF	TGCAGCGTAGATGGGACTAGCCATGAAGCTTTCTTT
TRBJ2-5	.	TRBV6-5	TRBD2	CASSYSSLAGETQYF	TGTGCCAGCAGTTACTCCTCACTAGCGGGAGAGACCCAGTACTTC
TRBJ1-2	.	TRBV15	TRBD1	CATSRASGQGFGNTF	TGTGCCACCAGCAGAGCATCCGGACAGGGTTTTGGGAACACCTTC
TRBJ1-2	.	TRBV30	TRBD1	CAWRRDRGFSVYGYTF	TGTGCCTGGAGGAGGGACAGGGGTTTTTCTGTCTATGGCTACACCTTC
TRBJ1-4	many	TRBV18	.	CASSSDGNEKLFF	TGTGCCAGCTCATCCGACGGTAATGAAAAACTGTTTTTT
TRBJ1-1	few	TRBV11-2	.	CASSLYWGRFMNTEAFF	TGTGCCAGCAGCTTATATTGGGGACGGTTCATGAACACTGAAGCTTTCTTT
TRBJ2-7	few	TRBV5-1	TRBD2	CASSLTNGRNEQYF	TGCGCCAGCAGCTTAACGAACGGGAGGAACGAGCAGTACTTC
TRBJ2-1	.	TRBV6-2/TRBV6-3	TRBD2	CASTIRGLAGGRDEQFF	TGTGCCAGCACCATCAGGGGACTAGCGGGAGGTAGAGATGAGCAGTTCTTC
TRBJ2-7	few	TRBV20-1	.	CSAHPISSYEQYF	TGCAGTGCCCACCCAATATCTTCCTACGAGCAGTACTTC
TRBJ2-5	many	TRBV12-5	.	CASGFGVTQYF	TGTGCTAGTGGTTTCGGGGTGACCCAGTACTTC
TRBJ2-2	few	TRBV7-9	.	CASSLEIGLANTGELFF	TGTGCCAGCAGCTTAGAGATCGGCCTAGCGAACACCGGGGAGCTGTTTTTT
TRBJ2-1	few	TRBV29-1	.	CSVSDNEQFF	TGCAGCGTTTCCGACAATGAGCAGTTCTTC
TRBJ1-2	.	TRBV7-9	.	CASSLIGREDGYTF	TGTGCCAGCAGCTTAATCGGACGGGAGGATGGCTACACCTTC
TRBJ2-5	few	TRBV20-1	TRBD2	CSARVASGIYGWETQYF	TGCAGTGCTAGAGTGGCTAGCGGGATATACGGTTGGGAGACCCAGTACTTC
TRBJ1-1	few	TRBV6-5	.	CASIVNGGANTEAFF	TGTGCCAGCATCGTAAACGGGGGAGCGAACACTGAAGCTTTCTTT